This passage covers 7 T cell receptor beta chains from one sample sequenced in a study of T cells in Graves' hyperthyroidism and ophthalmopathy. TCR beta CDR3 regions were amplified from RNA transcripts. The TCR CDR3 first-round RT-PCR relied on the HTBI primer set. TCRdb re-analysed the multiplex PCR reads in MiXCR, keeping a single row per CDR3 protein. The sample lists just under 750,000 distinct CDR3 sequences; 35% were seen once. Sequencing was done on a sample of blood. These receptor sequences come from a woman between 40 and 50 years old with Graves' hyperthyroidism.

This clonotype was observed at least ten times. The CDR3 spells CASSSGGKAEAFF. CDR3 in DNA: TGTGCCAGCAGCTCAGGGGGAAAGGCTGAAGCTTTCTTT. This chain connects TRBV5-4 to TRBJ1-1; 7 bases agree with TRBD1. The CDR3 consists of 13 residues. Germline loops: CDR1 SGHNT, CDR2 YYREEE (reference sequence). The junction had 5 bases not matched to a gene; V was cut back by 3 bases and J by 6 bases.

The chain couples TRBV7-2 to TRBJ2-3; D is uncertain. The V and J ends lost 5 bases and 4 bases respectively, with 10 bases between them. This CDR3 comprises 13 residues. Germline CDR1 SGHTA, CDR2 FQGNSA. CDR3 region: CASSQSAADTQYF. DNA of the CDR3: TGTGCCAGCAGCCAGTCGGCAGCAGATACGCAGTATTTT. The full variable domain, rest sourced from reference TRBV7-2 and TRBJ2-3, is GAGVSQSPSNKVTEKGKDVELRCDPISGHTALYWYRQSLGQGLEFLIYFQGNSAPDKSGLPSDRFSAERTGGSVSTLTIQRTQQEDSAVYLCASSQSAADTQYFGPGTRLTVL.

This chain joins TRBV14 and TRBJ2-7, with 8 bases lining up with TRBD1. Trimming at V came to 8 bases and at J to 2 bases, leaving 2 bases not matched to a gene. The CDR3 extends over 12 amino acids. Germline assignment: CDR1 SGHDN and CDR2 FVKESK. The CDR3 spells CASATGAYEQYF. The DNA for the CDR3 is TGTGCCAGCGCGACAGGGGCCTACGAGCAGTACTTC.

This clonotype was counted at least ten times. The junction and the germline gene differ at one end; a read error may be behind it. This chain connects TRBV5-4 to TRBJ2-6; either TRBD1 or TRBD2 may fit D (6 bases each). The CDR3 sequence is 13 residues long. Per germline, CDR1 SGHNT and CDR2 YYREEE (reference sequence). This CDR3 reads CASSERGDNVLTF. Written as DNA, the CDR3 is TGTGCCAGCAGCGAGAGGGGGGACAACGTCCTGACTTTC. The complete variable domain, with remaining parts taken from reference TRBV5-4 and TRBJ2-6, reads ETGVTQSPTHLIKTRGQQVTLRCSSQSGHNTVSWYQQALGQGPQFIFQYYREEENGRGNFPPRFSGLQFPNYSSELNVNALELDDSALYLCASSERGDNVLTFGAGSRLTVL.

J is TRBJ1-6 and V is TRBV29-1; 8 bases are a match to TRBD1. Trimming took 5 bases from V and 5 from J; bases not matched to a gene: 11. CDR1 SQVTM and CDR2 ANQGSEA come from the germline V gene. This CDR3 contains 16 residues. The CDR3 region is CSVRTAGTGNNSPLHF. CDR3 coding DNA: TGCAGCGTTCGAACTGCCGGGACAGGAAATAATTCACCCCTCCACTTT.

V and J are TRBV29-1 and TRBJ2-5; TRBD2 aligns across 13 bases. The CDR3 covers 14 residues. Trimming cost V 7 bases and J 4 bases; bases outside gene matches: 6. Germline assignment: CDR1 SQVTM and CDR2 ANQGSEA. CDR3 nucleotide sequence: TGCAGCGCACGGGGACTAGCGGGAACAGAGACCCAGTACTTC. It yields the protein CSARGLAGTETQYF.

This clonotype was counted between two and nine times. This chain joins TRBV19 and TRBJ1-1; no reliable D call. Germline V gives CDR1 LNHDA, CDR2 SQIVND (reference sequence). This CDR3 region has 16 residues. V lost 0 bases and J 2 bases, leaving 13 bases between the germline ends. CDR3 sequence (DNA): TGTGCCAGTAGTATAGATCTATATGGACTTAACACTGAAGCTTTCTTT. Its protein is CASSIDLYGLNTEAFF.